This entry concerns a single T cell receptor (beta chain). Libraries were prepared by immunoSEQ multiplex PCR; TCRdb keeps only in-frame clonotypes and omits some of them. Of approximately 210,000 clones in the sample, 83% were seen once. The sample belongs to a study of blood T cell repertoires in COVID-19. Study at large: Samples representing acute and convalescent COVID-19 were sourced from the United States, Italy and Spain.

This CDR3 has 17 amino acids. Germline CDR1 reads SGHNT; CDR2 reads YENEEA. V lost 1 base and J lost 0, with 13 bases in between. The sample was peripheral blood. The receptor comes from a woman between 40 and 50 years old with active or convalescent COVID-19. The chain is built from TRBV11-3 and TRBJ1-3; D ambiguous. The DNA for the CDR3 is TGTGCCAGCAGCTTAGGCGGTGGAGGGTCCTCTGGAAACACCATATATTTT. Residues: CASSLGGGGSSGNTIYF.